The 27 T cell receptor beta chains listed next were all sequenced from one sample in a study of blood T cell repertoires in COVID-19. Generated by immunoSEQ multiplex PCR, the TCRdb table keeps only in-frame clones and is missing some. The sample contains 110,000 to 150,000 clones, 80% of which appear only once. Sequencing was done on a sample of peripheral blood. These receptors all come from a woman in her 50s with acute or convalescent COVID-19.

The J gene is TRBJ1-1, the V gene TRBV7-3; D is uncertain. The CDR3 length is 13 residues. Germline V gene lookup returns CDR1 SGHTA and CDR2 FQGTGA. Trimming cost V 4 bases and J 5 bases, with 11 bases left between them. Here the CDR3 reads CASSYGSGTEAFF. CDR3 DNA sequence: TGTGCCAGCAGCTACGGGTCGGGGACTGAAGCTTTCTTT.

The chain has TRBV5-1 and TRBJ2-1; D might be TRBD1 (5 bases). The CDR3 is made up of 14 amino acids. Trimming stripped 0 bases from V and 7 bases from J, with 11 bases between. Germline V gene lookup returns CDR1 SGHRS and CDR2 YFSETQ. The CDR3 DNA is TGCGCCAGCAGCTTGGACAGGCCGACAAATGAGCAGTTCTTC. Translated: CASSLDRPTNEQFF. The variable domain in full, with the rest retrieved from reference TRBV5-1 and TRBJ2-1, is KAGVTQTPRYLIKTRGQQVTLSCSPISGHRSVSWYQQTPGQGLQFLFEYFSETQRNKGNFPGRFSGRQFSNSRSEMNVSTLELGDSALYLCASSLDRPTNEQFFGPGTRLTVL.

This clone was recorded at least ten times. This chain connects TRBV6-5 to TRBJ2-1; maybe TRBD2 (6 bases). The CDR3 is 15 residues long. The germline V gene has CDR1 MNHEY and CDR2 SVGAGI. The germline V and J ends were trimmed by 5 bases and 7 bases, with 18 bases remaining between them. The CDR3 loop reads CASSPGERARNEQFF. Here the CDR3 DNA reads TGTGCCAGCAGTCCCGGGGAGCGGGCCCGAAATGAGCAGTTCTTC.

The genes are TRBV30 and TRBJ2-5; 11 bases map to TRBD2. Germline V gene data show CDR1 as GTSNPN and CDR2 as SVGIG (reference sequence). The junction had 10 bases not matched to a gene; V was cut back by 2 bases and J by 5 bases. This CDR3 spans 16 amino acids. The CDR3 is CAWSSLSGGARETQYF. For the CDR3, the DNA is TGTGCCTGGAGTTCCCTTAGCGGGGGGGCCCGGGAGACCCAGTACTTC.

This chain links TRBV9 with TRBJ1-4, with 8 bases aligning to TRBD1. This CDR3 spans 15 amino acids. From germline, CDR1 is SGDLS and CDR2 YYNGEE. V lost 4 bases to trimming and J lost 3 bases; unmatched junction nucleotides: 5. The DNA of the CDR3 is TGTGCCAGCAGCCTCGGGGGACAGGCTAATGAAAAACTGTTTTTT. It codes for CASSLGGQANEKLFF. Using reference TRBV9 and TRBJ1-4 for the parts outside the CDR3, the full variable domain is DSGVTQTPKHLITATGQRVTLRCSPRSGDLSVYWYQQSLDQGLQFLIQYYNGEERAKGNILERFSAQQFPDLHSELNLSSLELGDSALYFCASSLGGQANEKLFFGSGTQLSVL.

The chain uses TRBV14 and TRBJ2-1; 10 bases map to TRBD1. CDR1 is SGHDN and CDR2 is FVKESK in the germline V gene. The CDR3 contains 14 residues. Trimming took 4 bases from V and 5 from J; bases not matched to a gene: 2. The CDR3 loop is CASSRTGGNNEQFF. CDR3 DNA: TGTGCCAGCAGCCGGACAGGGGGAAACAATGAGCAGTTCTTC.

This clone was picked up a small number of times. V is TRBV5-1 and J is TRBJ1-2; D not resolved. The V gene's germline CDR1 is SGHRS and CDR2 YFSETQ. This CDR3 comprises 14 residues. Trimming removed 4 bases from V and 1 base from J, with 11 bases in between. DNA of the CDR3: TGCGCCAGCAGCGCGGACGGGGATAACTATGGCTACACCTTC. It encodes CASSADGDNYGYTF.

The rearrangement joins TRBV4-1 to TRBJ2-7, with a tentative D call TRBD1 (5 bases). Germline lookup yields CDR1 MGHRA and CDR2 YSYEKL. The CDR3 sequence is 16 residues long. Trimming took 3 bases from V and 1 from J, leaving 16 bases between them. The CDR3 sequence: CASSHPIGRESYEQYF. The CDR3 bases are TGCGCCAGCAGCCATCCCATTGGCAGGGAATCCTACGAGCAGTACTTC.

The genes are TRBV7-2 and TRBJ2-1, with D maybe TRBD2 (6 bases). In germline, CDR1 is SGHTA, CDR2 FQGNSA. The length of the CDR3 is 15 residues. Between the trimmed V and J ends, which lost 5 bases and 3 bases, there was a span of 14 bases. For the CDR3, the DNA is TGTGCCAGCAGCCAAGATAGCGGTCTCTACAATGAGCAGTTCTTC. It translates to CASSQDSGLYNEQFF.

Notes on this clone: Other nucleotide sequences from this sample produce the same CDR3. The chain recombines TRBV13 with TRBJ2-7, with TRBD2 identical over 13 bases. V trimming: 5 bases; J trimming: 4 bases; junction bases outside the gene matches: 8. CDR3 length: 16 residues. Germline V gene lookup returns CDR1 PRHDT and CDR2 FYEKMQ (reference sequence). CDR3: CASSTQLAGGAYEQYF. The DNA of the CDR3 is TGTGCCAGCAGCACCCAACTAGCGGGGGGGGCATACGAGCAGTACTTC.

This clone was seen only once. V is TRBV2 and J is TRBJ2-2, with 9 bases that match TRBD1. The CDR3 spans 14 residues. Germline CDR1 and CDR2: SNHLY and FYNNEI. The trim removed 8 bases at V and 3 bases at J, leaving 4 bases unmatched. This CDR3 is CASGQGSHTGELFF. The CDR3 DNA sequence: TGTGCCAGCGGACAGGGGTCGCACACCGGGGAGCTGTTTTTT.

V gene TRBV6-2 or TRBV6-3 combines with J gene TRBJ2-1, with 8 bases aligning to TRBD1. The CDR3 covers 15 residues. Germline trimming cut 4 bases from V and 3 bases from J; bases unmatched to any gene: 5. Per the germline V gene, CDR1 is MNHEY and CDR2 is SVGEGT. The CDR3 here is CASSSAGGIYNEQFF. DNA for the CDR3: TGTGCCAGCAGTTCCGCAGGGGGCATCTACAATGAGCAGTTCTTC.

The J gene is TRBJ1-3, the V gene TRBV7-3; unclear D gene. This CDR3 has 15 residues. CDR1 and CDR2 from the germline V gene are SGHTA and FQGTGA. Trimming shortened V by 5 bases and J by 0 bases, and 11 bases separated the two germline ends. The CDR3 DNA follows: TGTGCCAGCAGCCCCCGACATAACTCTGGAAACACCATATATTTT. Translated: CASSPRHNSGNTIYF.

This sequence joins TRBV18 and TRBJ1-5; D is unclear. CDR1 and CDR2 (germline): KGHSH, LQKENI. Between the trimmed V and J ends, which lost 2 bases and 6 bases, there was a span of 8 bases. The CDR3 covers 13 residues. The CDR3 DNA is TGTGCCAGCTCACCAATGGGCAGTCAGCCCCAGCATTTT. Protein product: CASSPMGSQPQHF.

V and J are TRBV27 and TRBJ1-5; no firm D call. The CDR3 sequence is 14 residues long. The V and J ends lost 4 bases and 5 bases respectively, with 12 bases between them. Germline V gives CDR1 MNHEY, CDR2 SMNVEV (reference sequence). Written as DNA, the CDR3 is TGTGCCAGCAGTTCGAGCGGGGTTGATCAGCCCCAGCATTTT. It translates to CASSSSGVDQPQHF.

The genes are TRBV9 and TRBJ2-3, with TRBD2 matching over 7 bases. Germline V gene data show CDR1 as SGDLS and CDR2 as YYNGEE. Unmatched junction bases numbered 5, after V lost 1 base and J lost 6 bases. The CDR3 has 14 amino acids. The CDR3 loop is CASSVHPREDTQYF. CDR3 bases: TGTGCCAGCAGCGTACACCCGCGGGAGGATACGCAGTATTTT.

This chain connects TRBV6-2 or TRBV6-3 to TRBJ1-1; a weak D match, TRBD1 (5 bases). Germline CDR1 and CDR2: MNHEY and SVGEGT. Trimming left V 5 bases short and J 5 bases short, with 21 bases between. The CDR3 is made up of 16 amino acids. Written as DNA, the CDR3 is TGTGCCAGCAGTGCCTATTTAGCACTGCGGGGGACTGAAGCTTTCTTT. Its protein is CASSAYLALRGTEAFF.

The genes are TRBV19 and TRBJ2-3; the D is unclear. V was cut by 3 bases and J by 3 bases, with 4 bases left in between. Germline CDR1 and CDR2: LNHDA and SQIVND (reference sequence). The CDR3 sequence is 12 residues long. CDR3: CASSMTTDTQYF. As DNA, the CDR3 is TGTGCCAGTAGTATGACTACAGATACGCAGTATTTT.

This CDR3 is CASSHPPGQGKETQYF. The CDR3 DNA follows: TGTGCCAGCAGCCACCCGCCGGGACAGGGGAAAGAGACCCAGTACTTC. The chain joins TRBV4-2 to TRBJ2-5, with TRBD1 matching 10 bases. This CDR3 contains 16 residues. CDR1 is LGHNA and CDR2 is YNFKEQ in the germline V gene. Trimming at V came to 3 bases and at J to 3 bases, leaving 7 bases not matched to a gene.

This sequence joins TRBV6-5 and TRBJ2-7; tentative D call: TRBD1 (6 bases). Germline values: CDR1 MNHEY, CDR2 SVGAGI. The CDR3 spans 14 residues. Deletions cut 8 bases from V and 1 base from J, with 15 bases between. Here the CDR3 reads CASGGPGVSYEQYF. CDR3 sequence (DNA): TGTGCCAGCGGGGGCCCAGGGGTGTCCTACGAGCAGTACTTC.

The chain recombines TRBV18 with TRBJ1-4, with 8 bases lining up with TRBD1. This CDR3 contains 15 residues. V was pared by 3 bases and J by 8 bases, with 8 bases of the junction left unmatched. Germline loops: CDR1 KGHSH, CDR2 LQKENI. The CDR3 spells CASSPRTGIDEKLFF. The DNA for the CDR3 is TGTGCCAGCTCACCTAGGACAGGGATAGACGAAAAACTGTTTTTT.

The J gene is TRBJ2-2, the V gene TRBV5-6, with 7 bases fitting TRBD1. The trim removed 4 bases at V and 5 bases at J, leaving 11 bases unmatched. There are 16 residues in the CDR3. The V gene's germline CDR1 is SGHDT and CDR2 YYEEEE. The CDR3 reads CASSETGERRTGELFF. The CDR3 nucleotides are TGTGCCAGCAGCGAAACAGGGGAGCGTCGGACCGGGGAGCTGTTTTTT.

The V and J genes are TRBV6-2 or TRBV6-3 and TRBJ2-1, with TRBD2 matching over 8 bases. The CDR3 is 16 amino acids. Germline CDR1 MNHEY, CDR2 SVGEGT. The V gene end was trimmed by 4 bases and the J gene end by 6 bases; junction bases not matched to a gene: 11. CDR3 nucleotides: TGTGCCAGCAGTTTCCCCGGGAGGGGGAAAGTCAATGAGCAGTTCTTC. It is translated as CASSFPGRGKVNEQFF.

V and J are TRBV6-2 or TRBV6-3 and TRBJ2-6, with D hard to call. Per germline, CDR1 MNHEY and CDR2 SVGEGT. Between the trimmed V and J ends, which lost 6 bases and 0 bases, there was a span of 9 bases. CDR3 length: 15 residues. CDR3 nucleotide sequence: TGTGCCAGCAGCCTCTCAGACTCTGGGGCCAACGTCCTGACTTTC. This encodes CASSLSDSGANVLTF.

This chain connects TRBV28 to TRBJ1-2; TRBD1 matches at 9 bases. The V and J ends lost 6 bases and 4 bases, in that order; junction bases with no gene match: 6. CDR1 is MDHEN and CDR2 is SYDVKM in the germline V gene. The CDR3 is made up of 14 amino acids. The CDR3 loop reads CASRTGGAGYGYTF. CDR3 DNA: TGTGCCAGCAGAACAGGGGGCGCGGGCTATGGCTACACCTTC.

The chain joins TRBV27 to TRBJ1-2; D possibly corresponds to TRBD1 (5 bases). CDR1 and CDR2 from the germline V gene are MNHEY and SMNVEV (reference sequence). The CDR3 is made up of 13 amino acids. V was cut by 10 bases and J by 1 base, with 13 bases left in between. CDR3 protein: CATSGNLNYGYTF. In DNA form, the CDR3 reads TGTGCCACCTCAGGGAACCTTAACTATGGCTACACCTTC.

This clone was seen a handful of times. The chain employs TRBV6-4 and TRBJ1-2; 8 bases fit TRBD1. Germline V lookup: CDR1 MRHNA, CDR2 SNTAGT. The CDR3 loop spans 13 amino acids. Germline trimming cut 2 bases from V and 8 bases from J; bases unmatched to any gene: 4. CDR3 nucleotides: TGTGCCAGCAGTGACGACAGGGGTTCCGGCTACACCTTC. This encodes CASSDDRGSGYTF.